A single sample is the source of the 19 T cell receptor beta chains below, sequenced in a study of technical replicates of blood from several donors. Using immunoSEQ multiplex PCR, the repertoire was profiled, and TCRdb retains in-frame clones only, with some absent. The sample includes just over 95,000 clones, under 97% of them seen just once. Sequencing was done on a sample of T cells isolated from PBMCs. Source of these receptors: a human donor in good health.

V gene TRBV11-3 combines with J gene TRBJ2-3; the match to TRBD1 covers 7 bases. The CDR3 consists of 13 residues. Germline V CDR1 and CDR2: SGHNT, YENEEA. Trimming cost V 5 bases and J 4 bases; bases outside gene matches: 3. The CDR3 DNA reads TGTGCCAGCAGCCTTGGGACAGCAGATACGCAGTATTTT. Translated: CASSLGTADTQYF.

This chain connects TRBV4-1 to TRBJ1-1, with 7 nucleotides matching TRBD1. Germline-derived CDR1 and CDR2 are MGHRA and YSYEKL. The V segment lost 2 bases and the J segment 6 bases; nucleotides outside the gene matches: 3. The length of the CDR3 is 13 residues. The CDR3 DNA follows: TGCGCCAGCAGCCAAACAGGGGTCCCTGAAGCTTTCTTT. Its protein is CASSQTGVPEAFF.

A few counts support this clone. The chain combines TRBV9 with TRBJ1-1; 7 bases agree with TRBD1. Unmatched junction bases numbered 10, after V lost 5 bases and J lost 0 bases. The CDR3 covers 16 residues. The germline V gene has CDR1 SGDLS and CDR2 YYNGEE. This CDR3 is CASRPGQIKLNTEAFF. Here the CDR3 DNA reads TGTGCCAGCAGACCGGGACAGATAAAACTGAACACTGAAGCTTTCTTT. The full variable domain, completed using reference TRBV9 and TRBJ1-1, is DSGVTQTPKHLITATGQRVTLRCSPRSGDLSVYWYQQSLDQGLQFLIQYYNGEERAKGNILERFSAQQFPDLHSELNLSSLELGDSALYFCASRPGQIKLNTEAFFGQGTRLTVV.

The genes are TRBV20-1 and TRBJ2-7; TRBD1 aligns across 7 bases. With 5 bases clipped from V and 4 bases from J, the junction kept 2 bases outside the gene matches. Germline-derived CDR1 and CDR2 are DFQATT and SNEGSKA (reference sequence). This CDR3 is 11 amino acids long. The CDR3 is CSAPTGYEQYF. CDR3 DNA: TGCAGTGCTCCGACAGGGTACGAGCAGTACTTC.

The CDR3 sequence is CASRADINTQYF. Written as DNA, the CDR3 is TGTGCCAGCAGGGCTGATATAAATACGCAGTATTTT. The chain has TRBV2 and TRBJ2-3; D uncertain. V was cut by 6 bases and J by 7 bases, with 11 bases left in between. The CDR3 is made up of 12 amino acids. The germline CDR1 and CDR2 sequences are SNHLY and FYNNEI. The full variable domain, with the rest looked up from reference TRBV2 and TRBJ2-3, is EPEVTQTPSHQVTQMGQEVILRCVPISNHLYFYWYRQILGQKVEFLVSFYNNEISEKSEIFDDQFSVERPDGSNFTLKIRSTKLEDSAMYFCASRADINTQYFGPGTRLTVL.

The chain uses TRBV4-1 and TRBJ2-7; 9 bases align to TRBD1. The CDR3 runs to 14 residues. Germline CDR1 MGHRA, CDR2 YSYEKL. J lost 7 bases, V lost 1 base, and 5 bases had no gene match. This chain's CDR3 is CASSQVQGAGEQYF. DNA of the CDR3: TGCGCCAGCAGCCAAGTACAGGGGGCGGGTGAGCAGTACTTC.

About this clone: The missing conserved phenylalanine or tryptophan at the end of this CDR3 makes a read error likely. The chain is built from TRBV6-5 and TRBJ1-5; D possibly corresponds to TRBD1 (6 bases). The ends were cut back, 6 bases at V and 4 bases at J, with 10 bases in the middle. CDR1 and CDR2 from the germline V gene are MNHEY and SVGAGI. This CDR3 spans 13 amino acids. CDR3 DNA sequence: TGTGCCAGCAGCCGGGGGGCGAATCAGCCCCAGCATCTT. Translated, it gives CASSRGANQPQHL.

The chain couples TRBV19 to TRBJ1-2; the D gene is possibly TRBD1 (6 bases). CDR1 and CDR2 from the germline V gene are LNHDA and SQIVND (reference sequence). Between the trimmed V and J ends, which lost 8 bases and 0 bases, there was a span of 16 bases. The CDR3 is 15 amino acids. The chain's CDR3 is CASLPDRISNYGYTF. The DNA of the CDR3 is TGTGCCAGTCTACCCGACAGGATCTCTAACTATGGCTACACCTTC.

This CDR3 reads CASSYSGGNQPQHF. DNA for the CDR3: TGCGCCAGCAGCTATTCAGGGGGCAATCAGCCCCAGCATTTT. This sequence joins TRBV5-1 and TRBJ1-5; D may be TRBD1 (6 bases). The germline V gene encodes CDR1 SGHRS and CDR2 YFSETQ. The V and J ends lost 3 bases and 2 bases respectively, with 9 bases between them. This CDR3 has 14 residues.

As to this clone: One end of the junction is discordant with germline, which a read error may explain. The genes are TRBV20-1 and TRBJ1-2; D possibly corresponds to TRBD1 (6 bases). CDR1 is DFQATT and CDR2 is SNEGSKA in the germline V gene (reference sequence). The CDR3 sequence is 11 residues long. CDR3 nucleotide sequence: TGCAGTGCTAGAGTCATGGCAGGGGCTTACTTC. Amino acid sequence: CSARVMAGAYF.

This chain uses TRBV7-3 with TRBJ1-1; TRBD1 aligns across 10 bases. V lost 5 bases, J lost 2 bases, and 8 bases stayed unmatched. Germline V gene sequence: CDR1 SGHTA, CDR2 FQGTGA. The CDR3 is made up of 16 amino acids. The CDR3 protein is CASSQGQGRGNTEAFF. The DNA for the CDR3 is TGTGCCAGCAGCCAGGGACAGGGGCGGGGCAACACTGAAGCTTTCTTT.

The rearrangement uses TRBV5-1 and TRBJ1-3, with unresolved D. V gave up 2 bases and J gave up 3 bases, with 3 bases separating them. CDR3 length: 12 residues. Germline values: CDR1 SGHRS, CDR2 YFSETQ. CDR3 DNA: TGCGCCAGCAGCTTCGGTGGAAACACCATATATTTT. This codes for CASSFGGNTIYF.

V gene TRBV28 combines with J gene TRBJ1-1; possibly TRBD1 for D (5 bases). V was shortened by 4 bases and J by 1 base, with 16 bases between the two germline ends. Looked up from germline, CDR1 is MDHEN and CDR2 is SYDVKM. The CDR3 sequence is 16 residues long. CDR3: CASSSHAARGNTEAFF. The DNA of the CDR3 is TGTGCCAGCAGTTCACATGCGGCAAGGGGGAACACTGAAGCTTTCTTT.

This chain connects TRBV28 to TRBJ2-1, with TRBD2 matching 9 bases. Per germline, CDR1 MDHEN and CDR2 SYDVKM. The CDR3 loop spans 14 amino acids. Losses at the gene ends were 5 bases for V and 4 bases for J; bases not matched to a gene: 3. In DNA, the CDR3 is TGTGCCAGCAGTGTGACTAGCGGATACAATGAGCAGTTCTTC. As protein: CASSVTSGYNEQFF.

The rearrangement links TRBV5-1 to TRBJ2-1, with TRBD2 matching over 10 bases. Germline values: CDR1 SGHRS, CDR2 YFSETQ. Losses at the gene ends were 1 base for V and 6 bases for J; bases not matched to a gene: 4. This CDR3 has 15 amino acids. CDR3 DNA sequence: TGCGCCAGCAGCTTGAACCTAGCGGGAGTCAATGAGCAGTTCTTC. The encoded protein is CASSLNLAGVNEQFF.

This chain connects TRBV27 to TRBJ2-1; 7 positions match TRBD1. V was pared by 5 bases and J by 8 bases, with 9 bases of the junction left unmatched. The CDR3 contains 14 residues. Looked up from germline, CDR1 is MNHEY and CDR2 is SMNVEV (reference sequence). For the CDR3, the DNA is TGTGCCAGCAGTGTCGACAGGGCGTCCGATGAGCAGTTCTTC. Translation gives CASSVDRASDEQFF.

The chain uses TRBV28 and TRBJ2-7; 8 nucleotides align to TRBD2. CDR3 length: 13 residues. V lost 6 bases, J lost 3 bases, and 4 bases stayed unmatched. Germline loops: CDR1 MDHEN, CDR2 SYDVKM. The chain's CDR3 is CASSGLADYEQYF. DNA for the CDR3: TGTGCCAGCAGCGGACTAGCCGACTACGAGCAGTACTTC.

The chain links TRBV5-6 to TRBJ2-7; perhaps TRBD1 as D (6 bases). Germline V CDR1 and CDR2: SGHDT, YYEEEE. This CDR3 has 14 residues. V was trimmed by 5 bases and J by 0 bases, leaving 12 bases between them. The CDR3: CASSTGSHSYEQYF. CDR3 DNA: TGTGCCAGCAGTACAGGGTCCCACTCCTACGAGCAGTACTTC.

The chain's CDR3 is CAVLAGSANTGELFF. The CDR3 DNA reads TGCGCCGTACTAGCGGGGAGCGCGAACACCGGGGAGCTGTTTTTT. This chain connects TRBV5-1 to TRBJ2-2; 10 bases are a match to TRBD2. V was clipped by 10 bases and J by 0 bases; unmatched bases: 6. The germline CDR1 and CDR2 sequences are SGHRS and YFSETQ. The CDR3 spans 15 residues.